The source of this T cell receptor (beta chain) is a study of T-cell memory formation after mild COVID-19. Study outcomes and limitations: Pre-infection memory held some responding clones, suggesting pre-existing cross-reactive T cells responded.

Per the germline V gene, CDR1 is SGHRS and CDR2 is YFSETQ. CDR3 length: 12 amino acids. Trimming shortened V by 4 bases and J by 1 base, and 5 bases separated the two germline ends. Regarding this clonotype: The antigen is unknown.

TCR alpha and TCR beta cDNA libraries with sample barcodes and UMIs came from 5'RACE using constant-segment primers. Using its own MiXCR run on the 5' RACE reads, TCRdb lists one record per CDR3 protein. The sample has about 190,000 distinct CDR3 sequences, roughly 27% seen once. The chain combines TRBV5-1 with TRBJ2-5; D is ambiguous. The sequencing input was PBMCs or a T cell subset sorted from them (not recorded which). The receptor was isolated from an adult woman who had mild COVID-19 (a few samples of this study predate the infection). Cell type and time point are not known. In nucleotides, the CDR3 is TGCGCCAGCAGCCTCTCCCAAGAGACCCAGTACTTC. Encoded protein: CASSLSQETQYF.